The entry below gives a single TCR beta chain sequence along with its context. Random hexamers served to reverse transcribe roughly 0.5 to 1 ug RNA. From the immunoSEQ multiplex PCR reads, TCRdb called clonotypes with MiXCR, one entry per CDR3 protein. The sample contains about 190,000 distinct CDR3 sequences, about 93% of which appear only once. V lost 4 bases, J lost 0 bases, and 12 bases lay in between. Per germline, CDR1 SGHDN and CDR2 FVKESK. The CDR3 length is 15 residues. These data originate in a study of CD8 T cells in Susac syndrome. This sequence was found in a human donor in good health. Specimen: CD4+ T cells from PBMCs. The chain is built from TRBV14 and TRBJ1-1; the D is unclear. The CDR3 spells CASSRAGTVNTEAFF. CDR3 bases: TGTGCCAGCAGCCGGGCAGGAACTGTGAACACTGAAGCTTTCTTT.